This record covers a single T cell receptor (beta chain). In the source study's methods: It was from reference gene primer amplification that nucleated cell counts were estimated. Only in-frame clones appear in the TCRdb table, and some are missing; sequencing was by immunoSEQ multiplex PCR. The V and J calls and clone size are taken from that table; D and trimming were inferred from the DNA. The sample holds approximately 150,000 clones; around 83% are singletons and the top ten take 2.6%. V shed 3 bases and J shed 3 bases, with 6 bases lying between them. This CDR3 is built from 13 residues. This entry comes from a study of blood T cell repertoires in COVID-19.

This rearrangement joins TRBV12-3 or TRBV12-4 to TRBJ1-3; D uncertain. The sequencing input was peripheral blood. The receptor's source is a human donor with acute or convalescent COVID-19. The donor label of this sample is uncertain. Written as DNA, the CDR3 is TGTGCCAGCAGTTTTGCGGATGGAAACACCATATATTTT. Protein sequence: CASSFADGNTIYF.